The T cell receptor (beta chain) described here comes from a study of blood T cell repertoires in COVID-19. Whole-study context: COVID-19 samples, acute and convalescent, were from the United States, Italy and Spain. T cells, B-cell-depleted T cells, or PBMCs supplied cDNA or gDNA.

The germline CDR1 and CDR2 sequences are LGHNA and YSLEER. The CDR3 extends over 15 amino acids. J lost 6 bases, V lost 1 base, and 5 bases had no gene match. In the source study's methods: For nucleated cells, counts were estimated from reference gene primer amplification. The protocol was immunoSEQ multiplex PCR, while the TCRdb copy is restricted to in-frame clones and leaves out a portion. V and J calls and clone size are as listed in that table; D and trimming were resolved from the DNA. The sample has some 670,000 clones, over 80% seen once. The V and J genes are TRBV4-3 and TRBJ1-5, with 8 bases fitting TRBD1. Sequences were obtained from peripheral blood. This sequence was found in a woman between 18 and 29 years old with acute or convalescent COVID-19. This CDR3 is CASSQVTGGTQPQHF. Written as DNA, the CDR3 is TGCGCCAGCAGCCAAGTAACAGGGGGGACTCAGCCCCAGCATTTT.